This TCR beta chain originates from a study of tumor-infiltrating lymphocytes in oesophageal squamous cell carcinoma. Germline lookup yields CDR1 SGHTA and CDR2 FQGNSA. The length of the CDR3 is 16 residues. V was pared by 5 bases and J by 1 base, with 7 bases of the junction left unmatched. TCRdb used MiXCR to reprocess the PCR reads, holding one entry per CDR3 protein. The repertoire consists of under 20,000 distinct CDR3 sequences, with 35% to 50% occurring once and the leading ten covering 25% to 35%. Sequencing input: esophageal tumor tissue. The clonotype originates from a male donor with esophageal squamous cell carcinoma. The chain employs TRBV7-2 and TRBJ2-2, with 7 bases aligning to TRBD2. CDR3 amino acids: CASSHRGRGNTGELFF. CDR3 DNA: TGTGCCAGCAGCCACCGAGGGAGGGGGAACACCGGGGAGCTGTTTTTT.